A single sample gave rise to the 5 T cell receptor beta chains below, sequenced in a study of blood T cell repertoires in COVID-19. Assay: immunoSEQ multiplex PCR; the TCRdb copy retains only in-frame clones and omits some. The data hold some 110,000 clones, with 80% to 90% observed a single time. Sequenced: peripheral blood. The receptors come from a man aged 35-49 years with acute or convalescent COVID-19.

The CDR3 reads CASSQDWTGRVQPQHF. CDR3 nucleotide sequence: TGTGCCAGCAGCCAAGATTGGACAGGTCGGGTTCAGCCCCAGCATTTT. The gene calls are TRBV3-1 (or the pseudogene TRBV3-2) and TRBJ1-5, with 7 bases matching TRBD1. The CDR3 loop spans 16 amino acids. V gave up 0 bases and J gave up 6 bases; unmatched junction bases: 8. The germline V gene has CDR1 LGHDT and CDR2 YNNKEL (reference sequence).

This clone is a singleton in its sample. Additional DNA sequences in this sample encode the identical CDR3. The rearrangement joins TRBV19 to TRBJ1-1; D remains unclear. V gave up 5 bases and J gave up 1 base, with 8 bases separating them. The CDR3 runs to 13 residues. The V gene's germline CDR1 is LNHDA and CDR2 SQIVND (reference sequence). The CDR3 DNA reads as TGTGCCAGTAGTTCCACAGAGAACACTGAAGCTTTCTTT. Protein: CASSSTENTEAFF.

The chain has TRBV3-1 (or the pseudogene TRBV3-2) and TRBJ1-2; D might be TRBD1 (6 bases). Per the germline V gene, CDR1 is LGHDT and CDR2 is YNNKEL (reference sequence). This CDR3 contains 16 residues. The V and J ends lost 1 base and 0 bases respectively, with 12 bases between them. In nucleotides, the CDR3 is TGTGCCAGCAGCCAAGGGAACAGGGCAACTAACTATGGCTACACCTTC. It translates to CASSQGNRATNYGYTF.

In its sample, this clone was seen a few times. This chain links TRBV12-3 or TRBV12-4 with TRBJ1-2, with no clear D. CDR3 size: 13 residues. The V gene lost 1 base and the J gene lost 8 bases, with 11 bases spanning the gap. Written as DNA, the CDR3 is TGTGCCAGCAGTTTAGAACCCCGGGTCGGCTACACCTTC. Amino acids: CASSLEPRVGYTF.

This clone occurred once. The chain is built from TRBV5-1 and TRBJ2-3; D gene ambiguous. The CDR3 is 16 residues long. CDR1 and CDR2 from the germline V gene are SGHRS and YFSETQ. V was clipped by 0 bases and J by 1 base, with 12 bases between them. CDR3 region: CASSLGAIQRTDTQYF. The DNA for the CDR3 is TGCGCCAGCAGCTTGGGCGCGATACAGCGCACAGATACGCAGTATTTT.